This T cell receptor beta chain was captured by sequencing in a study of blood T cell repertoires in COVID-19. Study background: PBMCs, B-cell-depleted T cells, or T cells provided the cDNA or gDNA that made up the material.

Method: immunoSEQ multiplex PCR; TCRdb's copy keeps in-frame clones and lacks some. Of under 65,000 clones listed, roughly 90% are singletons. The CDR3 has 12 residues. The V gene's germline CDR1 is ENHRY and CDR2 SYGVKD. Trimming removed 9 bases at V and 5 bases at J, with 13 bases between. This clonotype was obtained from a woman older than 75 with COVID-19, enrolled during active disease. The sequencing input was peripheral blood. This sequence joins TRBV10-3 and TRBJ1-1; a weak D match, TRBD1 (6 bases). CDR3 nucleotide sequence: TGTGCCATTTCCAGGGGCGAGACTGAAGCTTTCTTT. Protein sequence: CAISRGETEAFF.